This T cell receptor (beta chain) originates from a study of blood T cell repertoires in COVID-19. This clone came up once. Clones were sequenced by immunoSEQ multiplex PCR, and TCRdb holds only the in-frame ones, with some missing. In the table there are 150,000 or so clones, roughly nine tenths of which are singletons. Germline V gives CDR1 SGDLS, CDR2 YYNGEE. This CDR3 comprises 15 residues. V trimming: 1 base; J trimming: 5 bases; junction bases outside the gene matches: 8. The sequencing sample was made of peripheral blood. The TCR originated in a woman in her 70s with acute or convalescent COVID-19. The chain uses TRBV9 and TRBJ2-5, with 7 nucleotides matching TRBD1. The CDR3 protein is CASSVSTGPVETQYF. The CDR3 DNA is TGTGCCAGCAGCGTATCGACAGGGCCGGTGGAGACCCAGTACTTC.